This T cell receptor (beta chain) derives from a study of T cells after yellow fever vaccination. As for this clonotype: Its target is unknown.

The study's findings and limits: Although most clonotypes did not, a small share appeared in both CD4 and CD8 compartments.

The CDR3 has 14 amino acids. Germline CDR1 and CDR2: DFQATT and SNEGSKA (reference sequence). V gave up 6 bases and J gave up 5 bases; unmatched junction bases: 11. TCRdb re-called the 5' RACE reads with MiXCR, one entry per CDR3 protein. The sample consists of around 340,000 distinct CDR3 sequences, approximately 13% of them appearing once. The receptor's source is a man aged 18 to 30 who received the YFV17D yellow fever vaccine. The sequencing here drew on CD4+ T cells sorted from PBMCs, taken 15 days after the yellow fever booster vaccination. This chain links TRBV20-1 with TRBJ1-2, with TRBD1 matching 8 bases. This CDR3 is CSATDRALGYGYTF. The CDR3 nucleotides read TGCAGTGCAACGGACAGGGCCCTCGGGTATGGCTACACCTTC.